This T cell receptor beta chain was recorded in a study of human T cells and chemical hapten exposure. Overall study: Each patient's scalp received weekly diphenylcyclopropenone throughout the approximately 25-week study.

Time point indicated: patch test 1, 2 weeks after DPC sensitization. The sample's treatment: therapeutic diphenylcyclopropenone sensitization with weekly scalp DPC. Those who donated were patients with alopecia, 18 to 70 years of age, and suitable for DPC. The CDR3 length is 15 residues. With V trimmed by 5 bases and J by 5 bases, 10 bases remained unmatched. MiXCR, run by TCRdb on the RACE reads, gives a single entry per CDR3 protein. The data contain around 380,000 distinct CDR3 sequences, roughly 4.8% of them singletons. In regard to this clonotype: Its matching antigen is unknown.

Regarding the study as a whole: Expanded TCRs formed significantly more large CDR3 similarity clusters than controls.

Sequencing was performed on whole blood, taken in connection with sensitization to the hapten diphenylcyclopropenone (DPC). This receptor was identified in a woman aged 50 to 65 with alopecia areata. Some clones in this sample may be carry-over from other donors' samples. The chain carries TRBV12-3 or TRBV12-4 and TRBJ2-5; the match to TRBD2 covers 8 bases. This CDR3 reads CASSRSGGRGETQYF. DNA for the CDR3: TGTGCCAGCAGTCGAAGCGGGGGCCGAGGGGAGACCCAGTACTTC.